This T cell receptor beta chain is from a study of cytomegalovirus exposure and HLA in healthy donors. This CDR3 is 15 amino acids long. Germline CDR1 reads SEHNR; CDR2 reads FQNEAQ (reference sequence). V gave up 5 bases and J gave up 3 bases; unmatched junction bases: 7. Each donor was healthy, and each was a bone marrow donor. Nominally healthy donors were sampled, though unrecorded immune exposures were likely. The study ran its PCR with 60 Vbeta and 13 Jbeta primers. Sequencing used immunoSEQ multiplex PCR; TCRdb keeps in-frame clones, though not all of them. The table shows around 250,000 clones, with about 86% occurring only once.

Material: PBMCs. The clonotype comes from an older woman in good health and CMV-seropositive. The genes are TRBV7-9 and TRBJ2-7; 10 bases are shared with TRBD1. CDR3 amino acids: CASSQTGQGIYEQYF. CDR3 sequence (DNA): TGTGCCAGCAGCCAAACGGGACAGGGGATCTACGAGCAGTACTTC.